These 20 T cell receptor beta chains originate from one sample sequenced in a study of blood T cell repertoires in COVID-19 (dated by TCRdb to 2019 to 2021). To prepare the library, the immunoSEQ multiplex PCR assay was applied. The table was pulled from immuneACCESS by TCRdb, which kept in-frame rearrangements only. Such tables lose some clones; where checked, under half of the loss comes from unresolved V genes, and the rest has no known cause. For this sample the table gives around 180,000 clones, of which over 80% were detected only once. The top ten constitute 4.5% to 6.5% of the sample. Sequenced input: peripheral blood. The receptors stem from a woman under 40 with acute or convalescent COVID-19.

The chain combines TRBV6-5 with TRBJ1-1; D possibly corresponds to TRBD1 (5 bases). Between the trimmed V and J ends, which lost 6 bases and 2 bases, there was a span of 10 bases. CDR1 and CDR2 (germline): MNHEY, SVGAGI. The CDR3 loop spans 13 amino acids. CDR3 nucleotide sequence: TGTGCCAGCAGCGCCGGGACTAACACTGAAGCTTTCTTT. It codes for CASSAGTNTEAFF.

This clone was observed a handful of times. The chain combines TRBV19 with TRBJ1-6; D not resolved. Germline V gives CDR1 LNHDA, CDR2 SQIVND (reference sequence). This CDR3 has 15 residues. The V end was cut by 7 bases, the J end by 0 bases, with 10 bases between. The DNA of the CDR3 is TGTGCCAGTATCAAGTCCAGCTCCTATAATTCACCCCTCCACTTT. This codes for CASIKSSSYNSPLHF.

The count of this clone is one. This chain links TRBV7-9 with TRBJ2-2; TRBD2 agrees at 10 bases. Looked up from germline, CDR1 is SEHNR and CDR2 is FQNEAQ (reference sequence). V trimming: 6 bases; J trimming: 4 bases; junction bases outside the gene matches: 11. The CDR3 contains 17 residues. The CDR3 bases are TGTGCCAGCAGAACCTTAGCGGGAGGCCGCGGCACCGGGGAGCTGTTTTTT. Its protein product is CASRTLAGGRGTGELFF.

The chain has TRBV30 and TRBJ2-2; the match to TRBD1 covers 10 bases. Germline values: CDR1 GTSNPN, CDR2 SVGIG (reference sequence). The CDR3 has 15 residues. V was clipped by 6 bases and J by 5 bases; unmatched bases: 9. CDR3 coding DNA: TGTGCCTGTATGACGGGACAGGGGTTTACCGGGGAGCTGTTTTTT. Its protein product is CACMTGQGFTGELFF.

This clone was counted a single time. This chain connects TRBV30 to TRBJ2-7; D is ambiguous. Germline CDR1 and CDR2: GTSNPN and SVGIG (reference sequence). CDR3 size: 11 residues. V was cut by 5 bases and J by 4 bases, with 9 bases left in between. The CDR3, as DNA: TGTGCCTGGGGTCAGGCTTACGAGCAGTACTTC. Protein product: CAWGQAYEQYF.

The gene calls are TRBV5-1 and TRBJ2-2; TRBD1 matches 8 bases. The CDR3 loop spans 16 amino acids. The V gene end was trimmed by 1 base and the J gene end by 3 bases; junction bases not matched to a gene: 5. Germline V gene sequence: CDR1 SGHRS, CDR2 YFSETQ. The CDR3 spells CASSLNRQGYTGELFF. DNA of the CDR3: TGCGCCAGCAGCTTGAACCGACAGGGGTACACCGGGGAGCTGTTTTTT. The full variable domain, in which reference TRBV5-1 and TRBJ2-2 provide the parts outside the CDR3, is KAGVTQTPRYLIKTRGQQVTLSCSPISGHRSVSWYQQTPGQGLQFLFEYFSETQRNKGNFPGRFSGRQFSNSRSEMNVSTLELGDSALYLCASSLNRQGYTGELFFGEGSRLTVL.

This chain uses TRBV19 with TRBJ1-6; TRBD1 matches at 10 bases. V was pared by 3 bases and J by 10 bases, with 3 bases of the junction left unmatched. The CDR3 runs 14 residues. Germline CDR1 and CDR2: LNHDA and SQIVND (reference sequence). The CDR3 loop is CASSIDRGQSPLHF. CDR3 DNA sequence: TGTGCCAGTAGTATTGACAGGGGGCAGTCACCCCTCCACTTT. The full variable domain, with the rest looked up from reference TRBV19 and TRBJ1-6, is DGGITQSPKYLFRKEGQNVTLSCEQNLNHDAMYWYRQDPGQGLRLIYYSQIVNDFQKGDIAEGYSVSREKKESFPLTVTSAQKNPTAFYLCASSIDRGQSPLHFGNGTRLTVT.

V is TRBV28 and J is TRBJ2-7; D possibly corresponds to TRBD2 (6 bases). Trimming left V 3 bases short and J 1 base short, with 16 bases between. There are 16 residues in the CDR3. CDR1 and CDR2 (germline): MDHEN, SYDVKM. CDR3 residues: CASSLRRETLSYEQYF. In DNA, the CDR3 is TGTGCCAGCAGTTTGAGACGGGAGACGCTTTCCTACGAGCAGTACTTC.

The table lists this clone with a count of one. This rearrangement joins TRBV7-9 to TRBJ1-1; D call uncertain. Germline V lookup: CDR1 SEHNR, CDR2 FQNEAQ (reference sequence). The CDR3 is 14 amino acids. V was clipped by 1 base and J by 2 bases, with 8 bases between them. In nucleotides, the CDR3 is TGTGCCAGCAGCTTAGGAGTATCAAACACTGAAGCTTTCTTT. It encodes CASSLGVSNTEAFF.

The chain combines TRBV5-1 with TRBJ2-2, with no clear D. The germline CDR1 and CDR2 sequences are SGHRS and YFSETQ. The CDR3 consists of 16 residues. Trimming removed 6 bases from V and 0 bases from J, with 15 bases in between. CDR3 region: CASTRRLKSNTGELFF. The CDR3 DNA sequence: TGCGCCAGCACCCGGCGGCTAAAATCGAACACCGGGGAGCTGTTTTTT.

CDR3 sequence reads: CASSLVGGDNSPLHF. Here the CDR3 DNA reads TGTGCCAGCAGCTTGGTGGGAGGGGACAATTCACCCCTCCACTTT. The chain combines TRBV7-8 with TRBJ1-6; possibly TRBD1 for D (5 bases). V lost 3 bases and J lost 7, with 13 bases in between. The V gene's germline CDR1 is SGHVS and CDR2 FQNEAQ. The CDR3 spans 15 residues.

As to this clone: An end of the junction does not agree with germline; a read error may underlie this. This chain connects TRBV7-8 to TRBJ2-7; possibly TRBD1 for D (5 bases). The germline V gene has CDR1 SGHVS and CDR2 FQNEAQ. The CDR3 length is 15 residues. The CDR3 DNA reads as TGTGCCAGCAGCTTATACGGCCAGGGATCCTCCGAGCAGTACTTC. Protein sequence: CASSLYGQGSSEQYF.

With respect to this clone: This CDR3 is also generated by other DNA sequences in the sample. The chain couples TRBV12-3 or TRBV12-4 to TRBJ2-1; D unclear. The CDR3 sequence is 11 residues long. The V end lost 5 bases, the J end lost 5 bases, and 4 bases lay between the germline ends. The CDR3 coding sequence is TGTGCCAGCAGTCCTGACAATGAGCAGTTCTTC. Its protein is CASSPDNEQFF.

This clone occurred a few times. This chain uses TRBV5-6 with TRBJ1-2, with D perhaps TRBD1 (5 bases). V gave up 4 bases and J gave up 5 bases, with 18 bases separating them. CDR1 is SGHDT, CDR2 YYEEEE, per germline. The CDR3 totals 15 residues. In nucleotides, the CDR3 is TGTGCCAGCAGCGATATTGTGGGGAGGGGATATGGCTACACCTTC. It is translated as CASSDIVGRGYGYTF.

The chain uses TRBV27 and TRBJ2-3; weak D call: TRBD2 (7 bases). Trimming removed 5 bases at V and 0 bases at J, with 21 bases between. The germline gives CDR1 MNHEY, CDR2 SMNVEV (reference sequence). The CDR3 has 18 amino acids. The CDR3, as DNA: TGTGCCAGCAGTCCCCTAGGGGGGGGGCTGGGAAGCACAGATACGCAGTATTTT. Amino acid sequence: CASSPLGGGLGSTDTQYF.

This rearrangement joins TRBV6-2 or TRBV6-3 to TRBJ1-6; TRBD1 matches 8 bases. The CDR3 is 16 residues long. Germline V CDR1 and CDR2: MNHEY, SVGEGT. The trim removed 5 bases at V and 10 bases at J, leaving 13 bases unmatched. CDR3 DNA: TGTGCCAGCAGTGAGGAAGGACAGGGTTCGGCGTCACCCCTCCACTTT. Translated, it gives CASSEEGQGSASPLHF.

The chain has TRBV6-5 and TRBJ2-3, with 9 nucleotides matching TRBD1. The CDR3 spans 14 residues. Unmatched junction bases numbered 10, after V lost 7 bases and J lost 8 bases. The V gene's germline CDR1 is MNHEY and CDR2 SVGAGI. CDR3 loop: CASILGQGLSTQYF. The DNA of the CDR3 is TGTGCCAGCATACTTGGACAGGGGTTGTCTACGCAGTATTTT.

The chain links TRBV11-3 to TRBJ2-2; the D is unclear. Trimming removed 0 bases at V and 8 bases at J, with 10 bases between. CDR1 SGHNT and CDR2 YENEEA come from the germline V gene. This CDR3 is built from 14 residues. CDR3 DNA: TGTGCCAGCAGCTTAGAGACGGGTGCGGGGGAGCTGTTTTTT. Protein sequence: CASSLETGAGELFF. The variable domain in full, completed from reference TRBV11-3 and TRBJ2-2, reads EAGVVQSPRYKIIEKKQPVAFWCNPISGHNTLYWYLQNLGQGPELLIRYENEEAVDDSQLPKDRFSAERLKGVDSTLKIQPAELGDSAVYLCASSLETGAGELFFGEGSRLTVL.

The chain employs TRBV6-5 and TRBJ2-1; TRBD2 aligns across 7 bases. J lost 4 bases, V lost 6 bases, and 3 bases had no gene match. Per germline, CDR1 MNHEY and CDR2 SVGAGI. There are 13 residues in the CDR3. The CDR3 here is CASRAGSYNEQFF. CDR3 DNA: TGTGCCAGCAGAGCGGGGTCGTACAATGAGCAGTTCTTC.

This clone appeared a single time. The gene calls are TRBV5-5 and TRBJ1-5; no clear D gene. V lost 4 bases to trimming and J lost 11 bases, with 13 bases between them. Germline CDR1 SGHKS, CDR2 YYEKEE (reference sequence). This CDR3 is 12 amino acids long. For the CDR3, the DNA is TGTGCCAGCAGCCTCGAGGGATTAACCCAGCATTTT. Its translation is CASSLEGLTQHF.